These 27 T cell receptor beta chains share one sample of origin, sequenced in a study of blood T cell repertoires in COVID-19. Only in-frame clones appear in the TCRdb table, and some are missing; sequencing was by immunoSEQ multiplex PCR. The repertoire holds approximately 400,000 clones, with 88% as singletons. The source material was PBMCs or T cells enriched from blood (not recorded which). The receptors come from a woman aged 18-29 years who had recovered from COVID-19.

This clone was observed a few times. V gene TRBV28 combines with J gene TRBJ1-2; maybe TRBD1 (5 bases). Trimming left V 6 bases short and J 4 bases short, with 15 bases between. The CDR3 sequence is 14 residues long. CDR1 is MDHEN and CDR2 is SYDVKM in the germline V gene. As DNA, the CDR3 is TGTGCCAGCAGCCTCCGGGGGAGGGGCTATGGCTACACCTTC. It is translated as CASSLRGRGYGYTF.

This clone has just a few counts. CDR3 DNA: TGTGCCAGTAGTCCCCAGAACACCGGGGAGCTGTTTTTT. Encoded protein: CASSPQNTGELFF. J is TRBJ2-2 and V is TRBV19, with D uncertain. Germline values: CDR1 LNHDA, CDR2 SQIVND (reference sequence). Trimming removed 5 bases from V and 1 base from J, with 5 bases in between. The CDR3 has 13 amino acids.

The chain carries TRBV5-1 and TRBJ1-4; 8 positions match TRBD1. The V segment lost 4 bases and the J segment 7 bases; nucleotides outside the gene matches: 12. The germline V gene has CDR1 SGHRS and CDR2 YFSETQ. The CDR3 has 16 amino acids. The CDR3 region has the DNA TGCGCCAGCAGCCCGACTGACAGGGGTGAGGGTGAAAAACTGTTTTTT. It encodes CASSPTDRGEGEKLFF.

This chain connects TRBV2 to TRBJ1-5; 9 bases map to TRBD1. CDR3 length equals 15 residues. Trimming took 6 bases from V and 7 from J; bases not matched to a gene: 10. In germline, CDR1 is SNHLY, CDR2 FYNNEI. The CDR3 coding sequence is TGTGCCAGCAGGAAACCCCCGGGACAGGGCCAGCCCCAGCATTTT. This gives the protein CASRKPPGQGQPQHF.

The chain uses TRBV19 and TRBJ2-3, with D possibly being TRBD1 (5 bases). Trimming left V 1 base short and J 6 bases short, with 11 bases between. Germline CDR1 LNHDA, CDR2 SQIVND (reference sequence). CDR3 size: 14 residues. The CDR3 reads CASSIGGASDTQYF. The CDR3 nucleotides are TGTGCCAGTAGTATAGGGGGCGCCTCGGATACGCAGTATTTT.

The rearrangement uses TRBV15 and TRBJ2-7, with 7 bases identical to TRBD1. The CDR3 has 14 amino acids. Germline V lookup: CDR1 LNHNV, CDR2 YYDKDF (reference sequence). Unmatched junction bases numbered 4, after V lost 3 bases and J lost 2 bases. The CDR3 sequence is CATSRRTGPYEQYF. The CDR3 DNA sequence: TGTGCCACCAGCAGGCGGACAGGACCCTACGAGCAGTACTTC.

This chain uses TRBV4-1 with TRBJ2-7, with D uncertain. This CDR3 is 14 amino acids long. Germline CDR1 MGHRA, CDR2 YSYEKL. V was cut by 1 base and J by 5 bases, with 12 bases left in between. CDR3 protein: CASSQGGVTNEQYF. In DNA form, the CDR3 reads TGCGCCAGCAGCCAAGGAGGAGTTACTAACGAGCAGTACTTC.

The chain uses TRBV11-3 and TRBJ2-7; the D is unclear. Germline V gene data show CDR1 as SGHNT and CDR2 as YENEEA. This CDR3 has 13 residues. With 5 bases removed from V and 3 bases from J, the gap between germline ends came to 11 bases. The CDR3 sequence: CASSPSPSYEQYF. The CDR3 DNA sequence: TGTGCCAGCAGCCCTAGTCCCAGCTACGAGCAGTACTTC.

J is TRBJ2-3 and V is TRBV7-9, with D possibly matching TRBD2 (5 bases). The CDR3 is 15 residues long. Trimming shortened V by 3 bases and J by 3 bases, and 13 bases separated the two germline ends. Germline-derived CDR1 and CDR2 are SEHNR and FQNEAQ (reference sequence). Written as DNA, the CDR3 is TGTGCCAGCAGCTTGGCTAGGGTAGCGACAGATACGCAGTATTTT. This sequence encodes CASSLARVATDTQYF.

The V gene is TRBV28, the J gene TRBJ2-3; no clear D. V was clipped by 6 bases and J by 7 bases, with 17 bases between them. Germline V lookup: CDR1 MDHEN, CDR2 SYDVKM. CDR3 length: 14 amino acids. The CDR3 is CASSLPALRYTQYF. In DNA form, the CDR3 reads TGTGCCAGCAGCCTACCTGCCCTGAGATATACGCAGTATTTT. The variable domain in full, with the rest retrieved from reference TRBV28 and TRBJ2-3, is DVKVTQSSRYLVKRTGEKVFLECVQDMDHENMFWYRQDPGLGLRLIYFSYDVKMKEKGDIPEGYSVSREKKERFSLILESASTNQTSMYLCASSLPALRYTQYFGPGTRLTVL.

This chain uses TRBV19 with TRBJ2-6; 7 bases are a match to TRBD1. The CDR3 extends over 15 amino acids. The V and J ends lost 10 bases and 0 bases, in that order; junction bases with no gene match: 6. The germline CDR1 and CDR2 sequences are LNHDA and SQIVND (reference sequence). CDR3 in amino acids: CATQQGTSGANVLTF. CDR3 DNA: TGTGCCACCCAACAGGGGACCTCTGGGGCCAACGTCCTGACTTTC.

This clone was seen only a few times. The CDR3 loop is CASSLQQGWYNEQFF. CDR3 coding DNA: TGTGCCAGCAGCTTACAACAGGGGTGGTACAATGAGCAGTTCTTC. The chain has TRBV7-9 and TRBJ2-1, with TRBD1 matching over 7 bases. V shed 2 bases and J 4 bases; nucleotides not matched to a gene: 5. CDR1 is SEHNR and CDR2 is FQNEAQ in the germline V gene (reference sequence). CDR3 length: 15 amino acids.

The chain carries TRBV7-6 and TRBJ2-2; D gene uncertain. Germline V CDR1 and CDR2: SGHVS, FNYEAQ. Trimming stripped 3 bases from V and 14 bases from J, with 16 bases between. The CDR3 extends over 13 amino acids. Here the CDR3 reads CASSLDPTGSLFF. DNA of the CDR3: TGTGCCAGCAGCTTGGATCCCACCGGGTCACTGTTTTTT.

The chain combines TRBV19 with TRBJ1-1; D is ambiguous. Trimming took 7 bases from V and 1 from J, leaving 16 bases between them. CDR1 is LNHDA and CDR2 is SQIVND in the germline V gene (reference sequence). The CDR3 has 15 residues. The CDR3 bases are TGTGCCAGTAAGGCGGAGGGCAGTAAGAACACTGAAGCTTTCTTT. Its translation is CASKAEGSKNTEAFF.

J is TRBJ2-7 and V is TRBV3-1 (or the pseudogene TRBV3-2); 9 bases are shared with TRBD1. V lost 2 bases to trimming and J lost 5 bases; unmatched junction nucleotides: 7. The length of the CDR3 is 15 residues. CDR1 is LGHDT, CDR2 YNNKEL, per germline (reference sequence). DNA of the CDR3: TGTGCCAGCAGCCAACGGGACAGGGCTTTGGACGAGCAGTACTTC. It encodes CASSQRDRALDEQYF.

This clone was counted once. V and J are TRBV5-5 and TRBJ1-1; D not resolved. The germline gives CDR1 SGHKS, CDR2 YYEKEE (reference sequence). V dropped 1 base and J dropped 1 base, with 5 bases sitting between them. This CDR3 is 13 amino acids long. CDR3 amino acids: CASSLYRNTEAFF. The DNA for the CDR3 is TGTGCCAGCAGCTTGTACAGGAACACTGAAGCTTTCTTT.

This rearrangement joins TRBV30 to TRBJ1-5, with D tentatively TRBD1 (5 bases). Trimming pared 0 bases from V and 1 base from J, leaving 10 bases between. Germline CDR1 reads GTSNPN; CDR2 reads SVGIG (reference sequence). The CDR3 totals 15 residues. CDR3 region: CAWSVRRGSNQPQHF. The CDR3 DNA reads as TGTGCCTGGAGTGTACGTAGGGGAAGCAATCAGCCCCAGCATTTT.

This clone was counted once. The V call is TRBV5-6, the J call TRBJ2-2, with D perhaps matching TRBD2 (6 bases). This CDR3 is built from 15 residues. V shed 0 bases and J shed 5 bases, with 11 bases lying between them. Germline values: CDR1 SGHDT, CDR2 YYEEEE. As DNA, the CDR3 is TGTGCCAGCAGCTTGGTGGAGGGGAGGACCGGGGAGCTGTTTTTT. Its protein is CASSLVEGRTGELFF.

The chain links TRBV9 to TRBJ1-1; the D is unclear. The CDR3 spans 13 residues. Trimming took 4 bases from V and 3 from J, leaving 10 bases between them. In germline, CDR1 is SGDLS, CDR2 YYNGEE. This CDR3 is CASSISPYTEAFF. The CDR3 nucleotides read TGTGCCAGCAGCATATCCCCTTACACTGAAGCTTTCTTT.

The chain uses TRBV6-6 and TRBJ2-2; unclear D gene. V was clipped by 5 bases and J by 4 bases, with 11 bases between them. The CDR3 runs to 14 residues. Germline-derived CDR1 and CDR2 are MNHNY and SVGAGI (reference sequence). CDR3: CASSPYTPTGELFF. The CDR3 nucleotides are TGTGCCAGCAGTCCTTACACACCCACCGGGGAGCTGTTTTTT.

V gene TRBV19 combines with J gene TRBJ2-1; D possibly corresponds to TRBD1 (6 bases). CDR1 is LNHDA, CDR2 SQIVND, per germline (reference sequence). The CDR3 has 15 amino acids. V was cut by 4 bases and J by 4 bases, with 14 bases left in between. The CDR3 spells CASSKRDKVYNEQFF. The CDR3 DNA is TGTGCCAGTAGTAAAAGGGACAAGGTATACAATGAGCAGTTCTTC.

The CDR3 protein is CASSLVMTDQETQYF. CDR3 nucleotides: TGTGCCAGCAGCTTGGTTATGACAGATCAAGAGACCCAGTACTTC. This sequence joins TRBV5-6 and TRBJ2-5; D is possibly TRBD1 (5 bases). Germline values: CDR1 SGHDT, CDR2 YYEEEE. The V gene lost 0 bases and the J gene lost 2 bases, with 11 bases spanning the gap. This CDR3 is built from 15 residues. The full variable domain, rest sourced from reference TRBV5-6 and TRBJ2-5, is DAGVTQSPTHLIKTRGQQVTLRCSPKSGHDTVSWYQQALGQGPQFIFQYYEEEERQRGNFPDRFSGHQFPNYSSELNVNALLLGDSALYLCASSLVMTDQETQYFGPGTRLLVL.

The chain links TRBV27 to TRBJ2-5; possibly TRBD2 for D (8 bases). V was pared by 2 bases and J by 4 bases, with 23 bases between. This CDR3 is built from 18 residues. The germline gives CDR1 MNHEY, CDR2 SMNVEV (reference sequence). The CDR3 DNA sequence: TGTGCCAGCAGTTTACGGGGGGGCCACGACAGGGTAAGAGAGACCCAGTACTTC. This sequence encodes CASSLRGGHDRVRETQYF.

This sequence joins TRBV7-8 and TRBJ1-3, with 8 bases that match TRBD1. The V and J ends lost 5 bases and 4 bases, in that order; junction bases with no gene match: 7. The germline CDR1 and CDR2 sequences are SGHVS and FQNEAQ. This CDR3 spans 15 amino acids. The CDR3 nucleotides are TGTGCCAGCAGCAGACGGGACAGGCCAGGAAACACCATATATTTT. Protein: CASSRRDRPGNTIYF. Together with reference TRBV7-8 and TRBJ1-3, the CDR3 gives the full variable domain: GAGVSQSPRYKVAKRGQDVALRCDPISGHVSLFWYQQALGQGPEFLTYFQNEAQLDKSGLPSDRFFAERPEGSVSTLKIQRTQQEDSAVYLCASSRRDRPGNTIYFGEGSWLTVV.

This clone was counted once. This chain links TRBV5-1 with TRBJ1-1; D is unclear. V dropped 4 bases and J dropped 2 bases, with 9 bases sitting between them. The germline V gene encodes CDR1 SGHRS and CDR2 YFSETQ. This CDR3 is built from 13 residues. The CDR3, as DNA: TGCGCCAGCAGCCCGACAAAAAACACTGAAGCTTTCTTT. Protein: CASSPTKNTEAFF.

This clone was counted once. The CDR3 spells CASSFFPGDRGNTIYF. As DNA, the CDR3 is TGTGCCAGCAGTTTCTTCCCCGGGGATAGGGGAAACACCATATATTTT. The chain links TRBV28 to TRBJ1-3; D call uncertain. V was clipped by 3 bases and J by 4 bases, with 16 bases between them. CDR1 is MDHEN and CDR2 is SYDVKM in the germline V gene. This CDR3 contains 16 residues.

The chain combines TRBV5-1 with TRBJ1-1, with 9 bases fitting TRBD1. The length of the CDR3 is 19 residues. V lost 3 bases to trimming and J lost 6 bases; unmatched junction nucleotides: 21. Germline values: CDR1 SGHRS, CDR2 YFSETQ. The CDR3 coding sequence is TGCGCCAGCAGCTCCCCGGGGACAGGGTTTGCGTTAGTGGGCGCTGAAGCTTTCTTT. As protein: CASSSPGTGFALVGAEAFF.